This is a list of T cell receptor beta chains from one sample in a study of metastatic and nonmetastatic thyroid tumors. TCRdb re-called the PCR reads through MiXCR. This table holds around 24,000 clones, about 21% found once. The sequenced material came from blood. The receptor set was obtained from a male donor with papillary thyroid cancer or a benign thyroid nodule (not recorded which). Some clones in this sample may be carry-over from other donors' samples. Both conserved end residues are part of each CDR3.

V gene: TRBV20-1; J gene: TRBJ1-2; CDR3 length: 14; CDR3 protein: CSARDRSRNYGYTF
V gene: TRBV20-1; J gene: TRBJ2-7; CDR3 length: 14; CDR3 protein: CSARRTGDSYEQYF
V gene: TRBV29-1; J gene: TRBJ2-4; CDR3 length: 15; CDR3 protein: CSVVLREDLKNIQYF
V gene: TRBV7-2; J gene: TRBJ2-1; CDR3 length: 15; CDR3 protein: CASSLVASVRNEQFF
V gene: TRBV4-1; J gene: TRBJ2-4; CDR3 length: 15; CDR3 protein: CASSQEGGGRGIQYF
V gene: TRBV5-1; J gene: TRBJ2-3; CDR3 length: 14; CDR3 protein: CSSSWDKITDTQYF
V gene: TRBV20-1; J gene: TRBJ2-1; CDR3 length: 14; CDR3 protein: CSARPGQGGTEQFF
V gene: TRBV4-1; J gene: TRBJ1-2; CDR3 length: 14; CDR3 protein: CASSQGTGTYGYTF
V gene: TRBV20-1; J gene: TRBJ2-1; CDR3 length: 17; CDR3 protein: CSATQLAGGPSYNEQFF
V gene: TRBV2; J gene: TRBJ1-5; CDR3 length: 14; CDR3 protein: CASSGPNTNQPQHF
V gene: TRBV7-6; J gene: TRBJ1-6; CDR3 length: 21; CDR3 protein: CASSFFPGGSTLGSYNSPLHF
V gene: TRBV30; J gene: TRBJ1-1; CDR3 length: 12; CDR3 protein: CAWKGVDTEAFF
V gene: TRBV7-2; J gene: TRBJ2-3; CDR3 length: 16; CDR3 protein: CASSQLAGGGTDTQYF
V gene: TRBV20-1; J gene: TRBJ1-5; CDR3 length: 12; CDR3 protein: CSATGDHQPQHF
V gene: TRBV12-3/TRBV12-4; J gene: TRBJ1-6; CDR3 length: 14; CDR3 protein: CASSSGQGSSPLHF
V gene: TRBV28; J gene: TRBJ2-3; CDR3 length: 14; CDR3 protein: CASSRAGNTDTQYF
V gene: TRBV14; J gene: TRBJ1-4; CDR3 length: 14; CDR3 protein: CASSHSARYEKLFF
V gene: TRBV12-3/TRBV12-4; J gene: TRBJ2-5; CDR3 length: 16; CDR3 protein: CASSLGAGRVRETQYF
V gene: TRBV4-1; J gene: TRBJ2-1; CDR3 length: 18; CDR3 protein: CASSQAIGQGSSYNEQFF
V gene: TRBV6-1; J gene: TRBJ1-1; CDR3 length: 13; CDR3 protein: CASSVKDATEAFF